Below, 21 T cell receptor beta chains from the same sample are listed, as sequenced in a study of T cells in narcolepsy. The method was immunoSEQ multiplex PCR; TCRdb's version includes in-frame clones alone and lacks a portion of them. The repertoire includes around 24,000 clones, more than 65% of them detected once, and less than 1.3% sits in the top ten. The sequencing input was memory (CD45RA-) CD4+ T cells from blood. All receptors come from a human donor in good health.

DNA for the CDR3: TGTGCCAGTAGTATTAATCGAGGGGCGGATGAGCAGTTCTTC. Its protein is CASSINRGADEQFF. V and J are TRBV19 and TRBJ2-1, with D tentatively TRBD1 or TRBD2 (5 bases each). V lost 3 bases, J lost 8 bases, and 14 bases lay in between. This CDR3 region has 14 residues. Germline lookup yields CDR1 LNHDA and CDR2 SQIVND (reference sequence).

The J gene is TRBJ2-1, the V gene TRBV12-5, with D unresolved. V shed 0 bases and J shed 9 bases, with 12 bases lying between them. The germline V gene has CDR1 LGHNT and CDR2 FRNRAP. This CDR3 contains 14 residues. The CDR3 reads CASGLVPSMGEQFF. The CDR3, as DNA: TGTGCTAGTGGTTTGGTCCCTAGTATGGGTGAGCAGTTCTTC. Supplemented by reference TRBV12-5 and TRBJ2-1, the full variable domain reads DARVTQTPRHKVTEMGQEVTMRCQPILGHNTVFWYRQTMMQGLELLAYFRNRAPLDDSGMPKDRFSAEMPDATLATLKIQPSEPRDSAVYFCASGLVPSMGEQFFGPGTRLTVL.

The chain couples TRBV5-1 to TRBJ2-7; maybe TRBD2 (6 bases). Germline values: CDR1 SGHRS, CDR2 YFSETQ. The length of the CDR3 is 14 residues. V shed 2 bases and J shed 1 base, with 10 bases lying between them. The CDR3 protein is CASSFAGHSYEQYF. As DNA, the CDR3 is TGCGCCAGCAGCTTTGCGGGGCATTCCTACGAGCAGTACTTC.

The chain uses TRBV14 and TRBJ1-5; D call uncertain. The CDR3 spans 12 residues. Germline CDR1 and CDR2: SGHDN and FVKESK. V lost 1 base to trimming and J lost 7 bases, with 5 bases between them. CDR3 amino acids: CASSQGGQPQHF. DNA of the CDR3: TGTGCCAGCAGCCAAGGCGGCCAGCCCCAGCATTTT. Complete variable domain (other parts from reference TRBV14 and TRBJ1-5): EAGVTQFPSHSVIEKGQTVTLRCDPISGHDNLYWYRRVMGKEIKFLLHFVKESKQDESGMPNNRFLAERTGGTYSTLKVQPAELEDSGVYFCASSQGGQPQHFGDGTRLSIL.

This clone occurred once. CDR3 residues: CASSLSPTGNTEAFF. CDR3 bases: TGTGCCAGCAGTTTATCCCCGACGGGTAACACTGAAGCTTTCTTT. The chain recombines TRBV27 with TRBJ1-1; no firm D call. CDR1 and CDR2 (germline): MNHEY, SMNVEV (reference sequence). Between the trimmed V and J ends, which lost 0 bases and 2 bases, there was a span of 10 bases. There are 15 residues in the CDR3.

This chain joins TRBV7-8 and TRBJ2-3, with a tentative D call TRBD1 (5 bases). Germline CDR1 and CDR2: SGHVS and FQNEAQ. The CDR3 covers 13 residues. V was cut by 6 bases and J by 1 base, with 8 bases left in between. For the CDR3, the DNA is TGTGCCAGCAGTCCCAGGGGCACAGATACGCAGTATTTT. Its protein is CASSPRGTDTQYF.

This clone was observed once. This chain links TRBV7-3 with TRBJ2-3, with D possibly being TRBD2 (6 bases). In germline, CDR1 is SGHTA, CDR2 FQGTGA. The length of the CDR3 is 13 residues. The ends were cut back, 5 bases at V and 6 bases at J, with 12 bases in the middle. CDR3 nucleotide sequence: TGTGCCAGCAGCCCCACTCGGGAGGATACGCAGTATTTT. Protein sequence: CASSPTREDTQYF.

CDR3 amino acids: CASSDGGPGDTQYF. CDR3 coding DNA: TGTGCCAGCAGCGACGGGGGGCCGGGAGATACGCAGTATTTT. The chain has TRBV25-1 and TRBJ2-3; a possible D gene is TRBD2 (7 bases). Trimming took off 6 bases at V and 5 bases at J, with 15 bases between the two ends. This CDR3 comprises 14 residues. CDR1 and CDR2 (germline): MGHDK, SYGVNS.

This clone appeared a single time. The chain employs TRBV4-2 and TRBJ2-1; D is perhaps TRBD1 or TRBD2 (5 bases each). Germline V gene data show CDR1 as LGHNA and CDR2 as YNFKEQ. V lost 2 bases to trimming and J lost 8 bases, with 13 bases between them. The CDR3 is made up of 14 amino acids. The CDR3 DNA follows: TGTGCCAGCAGCCAACGGGACGAGAGCCATGAGCAGTTCTTC. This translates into CASSQRDESHEQFF.

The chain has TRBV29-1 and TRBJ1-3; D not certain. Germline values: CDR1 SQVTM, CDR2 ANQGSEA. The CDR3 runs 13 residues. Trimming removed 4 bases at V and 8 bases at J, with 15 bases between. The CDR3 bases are TGCAGCGTTGCGTGGACTGGCGGAGACACCATATATTTT. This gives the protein CSVAWTGGDTIYF.

Written as DNA, the CDR3 is TGTGCCATCAGTGCTAGCGCGACTGCGGCAGTAGAGCAGTACTTC. It yields the protein CAISASATAAVEQYF. This chain uses TRBV10-3 with TRBJ2-7, with D possibly TRBD2 on 6 matching bases. CDR3 size: 15 residues. V lost 4 bases and J 7 bases, leaving 20 bases between the germline ends. Germline lookup yields CDR1 ENHRY and CDR2 SYGVKD.

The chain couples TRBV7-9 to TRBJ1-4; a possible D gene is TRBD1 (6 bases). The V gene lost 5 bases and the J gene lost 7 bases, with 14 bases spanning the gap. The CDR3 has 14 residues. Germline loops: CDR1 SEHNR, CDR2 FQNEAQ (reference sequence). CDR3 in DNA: TGTGCCAGCAGCAAAGACAGGAGGGGTGAAAAACTGTTTTTT. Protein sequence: CASSKDRRGEKLFF.

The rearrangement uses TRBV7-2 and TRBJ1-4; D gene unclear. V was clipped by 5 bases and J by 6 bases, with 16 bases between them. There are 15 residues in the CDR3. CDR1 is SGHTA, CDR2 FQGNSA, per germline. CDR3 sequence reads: CASSQWSGLDEKLFF. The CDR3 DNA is TGTGCCAGCAGCCAGTGGAGTGGGCTAGATGAAAAACTGTTTTTT.

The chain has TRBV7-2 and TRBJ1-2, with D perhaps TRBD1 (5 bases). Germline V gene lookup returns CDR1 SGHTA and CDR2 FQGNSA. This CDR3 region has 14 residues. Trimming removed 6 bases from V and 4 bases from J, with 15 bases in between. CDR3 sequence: CASSPPGRLYGYTF. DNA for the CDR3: TGTGCCAGCAGTCCTCCGGGACGGCTCTATGGCTACACCTTC.

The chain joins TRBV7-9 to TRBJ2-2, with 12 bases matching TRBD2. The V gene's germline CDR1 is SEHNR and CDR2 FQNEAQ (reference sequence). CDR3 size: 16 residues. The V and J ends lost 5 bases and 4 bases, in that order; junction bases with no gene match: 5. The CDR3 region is CASSPTSGGTTGELFF. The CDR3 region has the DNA TGTGCCAGCAGCCCTACTAGCGGGGGGACCACCGGGGAGCTGTTTTTT.

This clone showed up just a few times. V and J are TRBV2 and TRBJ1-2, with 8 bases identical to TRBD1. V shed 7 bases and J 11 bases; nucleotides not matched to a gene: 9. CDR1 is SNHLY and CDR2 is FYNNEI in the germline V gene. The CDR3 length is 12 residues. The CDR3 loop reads CASTLTGAEYTF. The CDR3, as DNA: TGTGCCAGCACCCTGACAGGGGCCGAGTACACCTTC.

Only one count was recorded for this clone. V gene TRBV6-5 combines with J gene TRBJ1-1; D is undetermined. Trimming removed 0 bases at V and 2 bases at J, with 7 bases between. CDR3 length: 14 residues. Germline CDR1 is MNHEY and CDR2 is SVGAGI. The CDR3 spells CASSYSRGNTEAFF. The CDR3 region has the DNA TGTGCCAGCAGTTACTCGAGAGGAAACACTGAAGCTTTCTTT.

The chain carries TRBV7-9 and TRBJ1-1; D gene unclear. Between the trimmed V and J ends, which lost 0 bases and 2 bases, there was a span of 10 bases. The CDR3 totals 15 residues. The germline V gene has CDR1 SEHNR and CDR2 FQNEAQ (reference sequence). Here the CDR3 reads CASSLALAINTEAFF. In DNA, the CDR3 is TGTGCCAGCAGCTTAGCGCTCGCTATTAACACTGAAGCTTTCTTT.

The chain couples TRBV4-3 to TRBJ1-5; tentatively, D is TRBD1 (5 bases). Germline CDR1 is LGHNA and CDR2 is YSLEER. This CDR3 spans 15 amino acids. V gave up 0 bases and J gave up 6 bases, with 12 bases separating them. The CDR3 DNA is TGCGCCAGCAGCCAAGATAAGGACATTGCTCAGCCCCAGCATTTT. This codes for CASSQDKDIAQPQHF.

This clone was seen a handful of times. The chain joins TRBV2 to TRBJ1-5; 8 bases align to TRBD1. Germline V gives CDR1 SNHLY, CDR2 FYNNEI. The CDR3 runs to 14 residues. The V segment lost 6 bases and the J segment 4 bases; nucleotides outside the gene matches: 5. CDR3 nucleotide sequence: TGTGCCAGCAGGGTGGACAGGGATAATCAGCCCCAGCATTTT. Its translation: CASRVDRDNQPQHF.

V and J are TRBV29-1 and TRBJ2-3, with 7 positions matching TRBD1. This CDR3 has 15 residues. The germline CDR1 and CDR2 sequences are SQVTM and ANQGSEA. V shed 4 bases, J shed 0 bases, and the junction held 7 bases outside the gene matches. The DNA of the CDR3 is TGCAGCGTTGTTGGAACAGGGGCCAGCACAGATACGCAGTATTTT. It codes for CSVVGTGASTDTQYF.